Reported below is one T cell receptor beta chain. Sequencing was performed with immunoSEQ multiplex PCR; in TCRdb, only in-frame clones are kept and a portion is missing. This sample has some 2,500,000 clones; over 85% occur once, and the top ten carry 0.36%. The sample is drawn from a study of shared clonotypes between healthy human individuals. This receptor was identified in a young man in good health. Some clones in this sample may be carry-over from other donors' samples. Sequencing was carried out using naive CD4+ T cells from PBMCs. Subset reported: CD45RA+ positively selected.

The CDR3 spells CASSDGTGSYEQYF. The CDR3 nucleotides are TGTGCCAGCAGTGACGGGACAGGGTCTTACGAGCAGTACTTC. This sequence joins TRBV27 and TRBJ2-7; 9 bases are a match to TRBD1. CDR3 length equals 14 residues. V trimming: 5 bases; J trimming: 4 bases; junction bases outside the gene matches: 6. The germline gives CDR1 MNHEY, CDR2 SMNVEV (reference sequence).